Sequencing of this T cell receptor (beta chain) was carried out in a study of blood T cell repertoires in COVID-19. Study context: Samples came from the United States, Italy and Spain, spanning acute and convalescent COVID-19.

As processed by the authors: By means of reference gene primer amplification, nucleated cell counts were estimated. Only in-frame clones appear in the TCRdb table, and some are missing; sequencing was by immunoSEQ multiplex PCR. V and J calls plus clone size are reproduced from that table; the DNA served to infer D and trimming. Of approximately 250,000 clones in the sample, approximately 80% were seen once. With 2 bases clipped from V and 2 bases from J, the junction kept 3 bases outside the gene matches. The CDR3 covers 15 residues. Germline values: CDR1 MNHEY, CDR2 SVGAGI. The TCR comes from a woman aged 60-75 years with active or convalescent COVID-19. The chain employs TRBV6-5 and TRBJ2-5, with TRBD2 matching 9 bases. The specimen sequenced was peripheral blood. The CDR3 loop is CASSYEAGGQETQYF. As DNA, the CDR3 is TGTGCCAGCAGTTACGAGGCGGGAGGGCAAGAGACCCAGTACTTC.